This T cell receptor (beta chain) stems from a study of early stage breast cancer tumors. Study context: Among roughly twelve ER+/PR+/HER2- tumors, eight were ductal, four lobular.

Measured with immunoSEQ multiplex PCR; TCRdb has only the in-frame clones, and not every one. The sample shows under 45,000 clones, 74% of them seen only once. Germline CDR1 SNHLY, CDR2 FYNNEI. Unmatched junction bases numbered 4, after V lost 3 bases and J lost 13 bases. The CDR3 contains 13 residues. The sample was blood. The receptor was isolated from a person aged 55 to 70 with breast cancer. The chain has TRBV2 and TRBJ2-5, with 14 bases matching TRBD2. CDR3 in amino acids: CASSEGLAGAPYF. The CDR3 nucleotides are TGTGCCAGCAGTGAGGGACTAGCGGGGGCCCCGTACTTC.